This T cell receptor (beta chain) was found in a study of CD4 T cells in relation to SARS-CoV-2 and coronaviruses. The overall study: ViraFEST: approximately eleven-day antigen culture of PBMCs, then TCR beta CDR3 sequencing. Controls used an HIV-1 Nef peptide pool or no peptide.

Before the COVID-19 pandemic, during about 2011-2019, CD4+ T cells were taken from unexposed donors. CD4+ T cells were isolated from the cells after 10 days of culture. Unexposed-donor CD4+ T cells were probed with SARS-CoV-2 S/N and four cold-coronavirus spikes, cells permitting. Comments on this clone: Its antigen is as yet unknown.

Trimming stripped 7 bases from V and 8 bases from J, with 20 bases between. The CDR3 consists of 15 residues. Germline CDR1 and CDR2: SNHLY and FYNNEI. TCRdb's copy holds only in-frame clones and misses some; the assay was immunoSEQ multiplex PCR. Of roughly 14,000 clones in the sample, roughly three quarters were seen once. The TCR comes from a human donor in good health. The sequencing input was CD4+ T cells from PBMCs, cultured in vitro. The chain uses TRBV2 and TRBJ1-4, with D possibly TRBD1 on 5 matching bases. The CDR3 protein is CASKVGTSAREKLFF. DNA of the CDR3: TGTGCCAGCAAGGTGGGGACCTCGGCGCGAGAAAAACTGTTTTTT. The full variable domain, its missing parts supplied by reference TRBV2 and TRBJ1-4, is EPEVTQTPSHQVTQMGQEVILRCVPISNHLYFYWYRQILGQKVEFLVSFYNNEISEKSEIFDDQFSVERPDGSNFTLKIRSTKLEDSAMYFCASKVGTSAREKLFFGSGTQLSVL.